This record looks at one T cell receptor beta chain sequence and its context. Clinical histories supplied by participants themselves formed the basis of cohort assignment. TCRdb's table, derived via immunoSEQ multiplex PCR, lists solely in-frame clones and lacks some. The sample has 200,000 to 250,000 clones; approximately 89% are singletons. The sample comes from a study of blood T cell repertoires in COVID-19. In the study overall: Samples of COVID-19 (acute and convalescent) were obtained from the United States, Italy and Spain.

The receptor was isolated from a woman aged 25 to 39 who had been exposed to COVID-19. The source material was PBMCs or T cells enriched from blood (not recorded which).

As DNA, the CDR3 is TGTGCCAGCTCACCACCGGACAAGGGTTCCGAAAAACTGTTTTTT. Its translation is CASSPPDKGSEKLFF. This chain uses TRBV18 with TRBJ1-4; perhaps TRBD1 as D (5 bases). Germline CDR1 KGHSH, CDR2 LQKENI. The CDR3 has 15 amino acids. Trimming removed 0 bases from V and 8 bases from J, with 13 bases in between.